The rows below give T cell receptor beta chains drawn from one sample of a study of neurological immune-mediated disorders. TCRdb re-called the 5' RACE reads with MiXCR, one entry per CDR3 protein. The sample gives approximately 60,000 distinct CDR3 sequences, roughly 4.6% of which show up once; roughly 3.1% is in the top ten. Sample: PBMCs. The receptors were gathered from a man in his forties or fifties with multiple sclerosis. Both conserved end residues are part of each CDR3.

TRBV5-1	CASSLTGVDYGYTF
TRBV11-2	CASSSTTGGGSNGYTF
TRBV4-1	CASSQNRGPSTDTQYF
TRBV29-1	CSVEDQGRPSTGPDTQYF
TRBV5-1	CASSFSGTDTQYF
TRBV27	CASSYGTSDYEQYF
TRBV20-1	CSATPRVNTEAFF
TRBV6-2/TRBV6-3	CASSRDRERSYEQYF
TRBV5-6	CASSWQRETQYF
TRBV3-1	CASSPRTIGHEAFF
TRBV5-1	CASSSGRGVNEQFF
TRBV7-2	CASSLVLRGAYNEQFF
TRBV4-1	CASNQKYTAGQPQNF
TRBV7-9	CASSQQGSQYF
TRBV21-1	CASSPPYEQYF
TRBV5-1	CASSRGVGNQPQHF
TRBV24-1	CATSDRGTVHQETQYF
TRBV21-1	CASSPHHLGGCGKTQYF
TRBV27	CASREWSGSTDTQYF
TRBV10-3	CAISVDSWTFESSTDTQYF
TRBV10-3	CAITLNNEQFF
TRBV5-1	CASSDGATNTGELFF
TRBV20-1	CSARKPSGANTQYF
TRBV7-8	CASSPDTYPFF
TRBV5-1	CASGLTSGGVDTQYF
TRBV20-1	CSARGSGELFF
TRBV7-2	CASSFGGNTDTQYF
TRBV6-2/TRBV6-3	CASSDGGSGANVLTF
TRBV5-1	CASSLATGTNTEAFF
TRBV11-2	CASSSRDSNSGANVLTF
TRBV9	CASSVTPAGGYNEQFF
TRBV20-1	CSATGSKGYGYTF
TRBV20-1	CSARMGSRNTIYF
TRBV10-2	CASRGQGLSSGANVLTF
TRBV6-2/TRBV6-3	CASSLWGPRETQYF
TRBV5-1	CASSGTGGRTEAFF
TRBV5-1	CASSLATDNYGYTF
TRBV28	CASSLPPGQGGIQYF
TRBV5-5	CASSFKGSEQYF
TRBV20-1	CSARDPGTEMDTQYF
TRBV3-1	CASSQDNRGRALHF
TRBV27	CASSPRTGGVLEAFF
TRBV18	CASSPTLGGSYEQYF
TRBV27	CASSMNGPAYEQYF